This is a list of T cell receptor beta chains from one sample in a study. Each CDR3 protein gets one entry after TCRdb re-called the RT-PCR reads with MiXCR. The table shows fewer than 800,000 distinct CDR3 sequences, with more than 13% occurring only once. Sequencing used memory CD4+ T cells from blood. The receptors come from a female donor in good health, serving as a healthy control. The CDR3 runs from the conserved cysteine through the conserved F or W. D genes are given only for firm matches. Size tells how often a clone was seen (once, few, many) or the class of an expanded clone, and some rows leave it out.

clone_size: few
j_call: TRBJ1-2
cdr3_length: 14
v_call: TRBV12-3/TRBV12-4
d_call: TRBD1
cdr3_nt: TGTGCCAGCAGTACACCGGGACAGGGTAGTGGCTACACCTTC
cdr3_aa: CASSTPGQGSGYTF

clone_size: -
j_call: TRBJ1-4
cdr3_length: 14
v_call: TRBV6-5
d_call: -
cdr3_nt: TGTGCCAGCAGGCAGAGGAGGGTTAGCGAAAAACTGTTTTTT
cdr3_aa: CASRQRRVSEKLFF

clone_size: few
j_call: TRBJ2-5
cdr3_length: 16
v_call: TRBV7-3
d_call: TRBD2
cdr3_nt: TGTGCCAGCAGCGTAACTAGCGGGCTCGTCCGAGAGACCCAGTACTTC
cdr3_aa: CASSVTSGLVRETQYF

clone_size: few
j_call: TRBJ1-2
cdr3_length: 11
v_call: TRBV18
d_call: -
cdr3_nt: TGTGCCAGCTCTCAAACAGGGGGCTACACCTTC
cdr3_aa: CASSQTGGYTF

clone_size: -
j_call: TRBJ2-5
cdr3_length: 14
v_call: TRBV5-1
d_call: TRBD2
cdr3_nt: TGCGCCAGTTATCCGACTAGCGGACAAGAGACCCAGTACTTC
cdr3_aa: CASYPTSGQETQYF

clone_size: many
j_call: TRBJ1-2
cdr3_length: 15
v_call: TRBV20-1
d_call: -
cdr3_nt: TGCAGTGCGACCGTTCTAAGGGATTGGAACTATGGCTACACCTTC
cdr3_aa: CSATVLRDWNYGYTF

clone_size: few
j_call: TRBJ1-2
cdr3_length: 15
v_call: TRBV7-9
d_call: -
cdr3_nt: TGTGCCAGCAGCTTAGTCGCCGCAGATAACTATGGCTACACCTTC
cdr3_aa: CASSLVAADNYGYTF

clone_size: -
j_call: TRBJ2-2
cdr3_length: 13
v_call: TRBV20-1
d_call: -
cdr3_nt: TGCAGTGCTAGACGGGGAGCGGCCGGGGAGCTGTTTTTT
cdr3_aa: CSARRGAAGELFF

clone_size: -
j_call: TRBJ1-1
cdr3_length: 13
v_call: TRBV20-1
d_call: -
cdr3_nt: TGCAGTGCAGCCGGGTCGAGGAACACTGAAGCTTTCTTT
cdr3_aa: CSAAGSRNTEAFF

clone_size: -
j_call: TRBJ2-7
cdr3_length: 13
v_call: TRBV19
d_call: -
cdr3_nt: TGTGCCAGTAAAAGGGGAGATGACTACGAGCAGTACTTC
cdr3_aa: CASKRGDDYEQYF

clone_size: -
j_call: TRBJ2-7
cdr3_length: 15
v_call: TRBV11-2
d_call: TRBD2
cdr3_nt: TGTGCCAGCAGCTTAGTTCTTAGCGGGGAGTACGAGCAGTACTTC
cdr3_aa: CASSLVLSGEYEQYF

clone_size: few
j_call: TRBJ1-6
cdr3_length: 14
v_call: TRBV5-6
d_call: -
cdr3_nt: TGTGCCAGCAGCTTGGGCGCAGCCAGGTCACCCCTCCACTTT
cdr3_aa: CASSLGAARSPLHF

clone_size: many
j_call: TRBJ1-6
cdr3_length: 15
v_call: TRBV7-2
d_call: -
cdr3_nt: TGTGCCAGCAGCATGAGCCCCGTGATAAATTCACCCCTCCACTTT
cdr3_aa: CASSMSPVINSPLHF

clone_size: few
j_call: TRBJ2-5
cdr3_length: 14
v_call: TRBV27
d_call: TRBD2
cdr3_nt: TGTGCCAGCAGTTGGAGGAGGGAGGGAGAGACCCAGTACTTC
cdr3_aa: CASSWRREGETQYF

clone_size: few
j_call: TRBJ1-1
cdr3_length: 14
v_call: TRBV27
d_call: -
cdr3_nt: TGTGCCAGCAGTCTGGGTTCTTATGGGGCTGAAGCTTTCTTT
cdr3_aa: CASSLGSYGAEAFF

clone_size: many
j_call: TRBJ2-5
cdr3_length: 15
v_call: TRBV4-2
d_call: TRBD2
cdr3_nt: TGTGCCAGCAGTCTAGTAGCGGGAGCCGATGGGACCCAGTACTTC
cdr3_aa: CASSLVAGADGTQYF

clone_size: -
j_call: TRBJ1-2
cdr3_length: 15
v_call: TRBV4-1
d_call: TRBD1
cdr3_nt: TGCGCCAGCAGCCTGGGGGGCAGGGGGAGGGATGGCTACACCTTC
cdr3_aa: CASSLGGRGRDGYTF

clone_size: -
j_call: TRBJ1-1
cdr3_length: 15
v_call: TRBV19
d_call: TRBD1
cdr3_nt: TGTGCCAGTAGTGGGGACAGGGGCCAGGACACTGAAGCTTTCTTT
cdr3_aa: CASSGDRGQDTEAFF

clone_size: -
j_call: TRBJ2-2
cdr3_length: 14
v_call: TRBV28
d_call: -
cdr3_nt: TGTGCCAGCAGTTGGGTTGCGAACACCGGGGAGCTGTTTTTT
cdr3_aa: CASSWVANTGELFF

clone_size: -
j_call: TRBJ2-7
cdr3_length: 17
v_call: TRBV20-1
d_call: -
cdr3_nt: TGCAGTGCTCTGAGGTTGGGGTCGAAGGGGGACTTCTACGAGCAGTACTTC
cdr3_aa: CSALRLGSKGDFYEQYF

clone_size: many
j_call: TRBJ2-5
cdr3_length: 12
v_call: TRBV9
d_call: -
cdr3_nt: TGTGCCAGCAGCCCGGTCGATAGTACTCAGTACTTC
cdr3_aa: CASSPVDSTQYF

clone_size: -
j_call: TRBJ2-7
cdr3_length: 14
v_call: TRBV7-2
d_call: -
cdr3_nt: TGTGCCAGCAGCTTAGCGGGGGTAGCAAGCAAGCAGTACTTC
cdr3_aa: CASSLAGVASKQYF

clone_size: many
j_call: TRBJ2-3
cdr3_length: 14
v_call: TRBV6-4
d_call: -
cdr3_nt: TGTGCCAGCAGTACCCGGTATCCCACAGATACGCAGTATTTT
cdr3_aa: CASSTRYPTDTQYF

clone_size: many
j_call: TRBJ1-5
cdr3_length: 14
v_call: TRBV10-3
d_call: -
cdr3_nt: TGTGCCATCAGTGAGTCAGTAAGCAATCAGCCCCAGCATTTT
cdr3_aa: CAISESVSNQPQHF

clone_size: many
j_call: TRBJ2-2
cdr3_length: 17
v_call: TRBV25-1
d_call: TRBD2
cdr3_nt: TGTGCCAGCAGTGTGTCCCGGGACTACGTGAACACCGGGGAGCTGTTTTTT
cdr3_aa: CASSVSRDYVNTGELFF

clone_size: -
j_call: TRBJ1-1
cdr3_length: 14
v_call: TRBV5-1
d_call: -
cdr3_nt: TGCGCCAGCAGCTTGGCGGCACCTCAGCGGGGAGCTTTCTTT
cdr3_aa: CASSLAAPQRGAFF

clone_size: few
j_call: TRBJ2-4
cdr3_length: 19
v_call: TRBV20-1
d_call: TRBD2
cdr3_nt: TGCAGTGCTAGAGATCTGGGACTAGCGGGAGCCTCAGCCAAAAACATTCAGTACTTC
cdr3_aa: CSARDLGLAGASAKNIQYF

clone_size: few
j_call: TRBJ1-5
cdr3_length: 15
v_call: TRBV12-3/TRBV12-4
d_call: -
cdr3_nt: TGTGCCAGCAGTTTATTCAGGGGAGGGAATCAGCCCCAGCATTTT
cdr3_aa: CASSLFRGGNQPQHF

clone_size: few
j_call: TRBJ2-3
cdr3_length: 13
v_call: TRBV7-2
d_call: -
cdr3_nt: TGTGCCAGCAGCTACGGTCGGGGGGATACGCAGTATTTT
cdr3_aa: CASSYGRGDTQYF

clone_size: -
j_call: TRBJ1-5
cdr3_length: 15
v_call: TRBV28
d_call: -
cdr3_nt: TGTGCCAGCATGGTTTGGGGAAGGGGCAATCAGCCCCAGCATTTT
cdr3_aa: CASMVWGRGNQPQHF

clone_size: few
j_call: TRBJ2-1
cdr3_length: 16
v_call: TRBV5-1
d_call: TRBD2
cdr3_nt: TGCGCCAGCAGCATCACCGGGGGGGGACGAGACAATGAGCAGTTCTTC
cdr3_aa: CASSITGGGRDNEQFF

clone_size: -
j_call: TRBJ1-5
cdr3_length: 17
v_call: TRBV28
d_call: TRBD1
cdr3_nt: TGTGCCAGCAGGCTTTCCTCGGGGACAGGGGACGATCAGCCCCAGCATTTT
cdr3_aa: CASRLSSGTGDDQPQHF

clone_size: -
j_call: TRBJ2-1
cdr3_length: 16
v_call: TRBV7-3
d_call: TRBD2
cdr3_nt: TGTGCCAGCAGCTTAATGCCCAGCGGGGGGGCCGATGAGCAGTTCTTC
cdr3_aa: CASSLMPSGGADEQFF

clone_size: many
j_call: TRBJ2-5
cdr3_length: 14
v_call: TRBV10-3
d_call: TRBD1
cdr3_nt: TGTGCCACGTCGAGGGACAGGACGCAAGAGACCCAGTACTTC
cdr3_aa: CATSRDRTQETQYF

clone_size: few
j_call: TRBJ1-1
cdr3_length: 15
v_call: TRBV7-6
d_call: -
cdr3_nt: TGTGCCAGCAGCTTAGTGGTGGGCTTGAACACTGAAGCTTTCTTT
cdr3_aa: CASSLVVGLNTEAFF

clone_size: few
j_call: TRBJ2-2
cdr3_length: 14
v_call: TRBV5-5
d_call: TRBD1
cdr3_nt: TGTGCCAGCTCCTGGGGACAGGGGCACGGGGAGCTGTTTTTT
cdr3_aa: CASSWGQGHGELFF

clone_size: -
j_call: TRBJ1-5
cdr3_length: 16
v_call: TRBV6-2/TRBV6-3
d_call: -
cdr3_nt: TGTGCCAGCAGTCCCAGAGAGTCAGACGGCAATCAGCCCCAGCATTTT
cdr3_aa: CASSPRESDGNQPQHF

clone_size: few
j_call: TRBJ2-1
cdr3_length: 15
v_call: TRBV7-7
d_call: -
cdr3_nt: TGTGCCAGCAGCTTAATGGCGGGATCCTACAATGAGCAGTTCTTC
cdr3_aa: CASSLMAGSYNEQFF

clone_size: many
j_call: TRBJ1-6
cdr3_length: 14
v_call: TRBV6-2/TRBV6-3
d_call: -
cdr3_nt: TGTGCCAGCAGTCCGACAGACGGGAGTTCACCCCTCCACTTT
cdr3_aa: CASSPTDGSSPLHF

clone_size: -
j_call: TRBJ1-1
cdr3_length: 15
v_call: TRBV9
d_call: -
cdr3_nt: TGTGCCAGCAGCGCAGGTAGGGGACTGAAAACTGAAGCTTTCTTT
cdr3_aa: CASSAGRGLKTEAFF

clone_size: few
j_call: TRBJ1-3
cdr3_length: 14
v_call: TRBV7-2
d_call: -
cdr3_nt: TGTGCCAGCAGCGCACAGGATACTGGAAACACCATATATTTT
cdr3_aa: CASSAQDTGNTIYF

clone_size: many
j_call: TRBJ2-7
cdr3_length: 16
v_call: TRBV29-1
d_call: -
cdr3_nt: TGCAGCGTTGAAGATCGTCGACACGGGGCGCCCTACGAGCAGTACTTC
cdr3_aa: CSVEDRRHGAPYEQYF

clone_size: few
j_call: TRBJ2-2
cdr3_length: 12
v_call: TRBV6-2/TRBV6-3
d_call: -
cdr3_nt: TGTGCCAGCACCACTGCAACCGGGGAGCTGTTTTTT
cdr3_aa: CASTTATGELFF

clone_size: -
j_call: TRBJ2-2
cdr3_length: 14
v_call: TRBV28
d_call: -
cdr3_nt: TGTGCCAGCAGGCCGGGACTGGCCACCGGGGAGCTGTTTTTT
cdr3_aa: CASRPGLATGELFF

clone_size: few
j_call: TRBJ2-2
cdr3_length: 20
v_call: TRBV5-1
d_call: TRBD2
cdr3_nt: TGCGCCAGCAGCGTCACAGGGGTCGCTGGACTAGCGGGAGTTGACGGGGAGCTGTTTTTT
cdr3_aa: CASSVTGVAGLAGVDGELFF

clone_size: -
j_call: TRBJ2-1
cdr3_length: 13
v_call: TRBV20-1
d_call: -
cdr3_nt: TGCAGTGCTATGGCCAGGGGTTCCAATCAGCAGTTCTTC
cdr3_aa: CSAMARGSNQQFF

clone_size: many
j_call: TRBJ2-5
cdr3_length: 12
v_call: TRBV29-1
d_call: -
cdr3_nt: TGCAGCGTTGGGCAGGGTAGGGAGACCCAGTACTTC
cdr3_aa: CSVGQGRETQYF

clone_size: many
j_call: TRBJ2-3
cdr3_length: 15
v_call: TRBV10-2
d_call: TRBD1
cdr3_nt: TGCGCCAGCAGTGACACCCGACAGGGGTCAGATACGCAGTATTTT
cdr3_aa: CASSDTRQGSDTQYF

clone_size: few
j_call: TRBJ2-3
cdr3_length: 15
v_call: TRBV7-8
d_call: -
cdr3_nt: TGTGCCAGCAGAGGGGGAAGGGGAGAGGCAGATACGCAGTATTTT
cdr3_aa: CASRGGRGEADTQYF

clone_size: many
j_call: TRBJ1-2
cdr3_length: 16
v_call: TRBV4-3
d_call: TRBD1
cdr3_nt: TGCGCCAGCAGCCAAATCTTAGGACAGGGGTTACGGGGCTACACCTTC
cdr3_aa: CASSQILGQGLRGYTF

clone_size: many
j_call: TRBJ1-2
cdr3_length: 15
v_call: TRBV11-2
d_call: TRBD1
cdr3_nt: TGTGCCAGCAGCTTGGGGCCAGGCAGGGGGTATGGCTACACCTTC
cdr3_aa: CASSLGPGRGYGYTF

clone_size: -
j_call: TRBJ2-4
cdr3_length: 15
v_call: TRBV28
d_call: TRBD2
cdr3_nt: TGTGCCAGCAGCCTTTTCATAGCGGGAGGAAACATTCAGTACTTC
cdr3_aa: CASSLFIAGGNIQYF

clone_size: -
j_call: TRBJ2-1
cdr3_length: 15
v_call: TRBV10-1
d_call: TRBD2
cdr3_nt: TGCGCCAGCGGGACTAGCGGGAAGTCGAACAATGAGCAGTTCTTC
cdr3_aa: CASGTSGKSNNEQFF

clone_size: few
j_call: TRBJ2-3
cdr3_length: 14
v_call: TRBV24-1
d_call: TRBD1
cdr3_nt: TGTGCCACCCAGCGACAGGGAGGCACAGATACGCAGTATTTT
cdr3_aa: CATQRQGGTDTQYF